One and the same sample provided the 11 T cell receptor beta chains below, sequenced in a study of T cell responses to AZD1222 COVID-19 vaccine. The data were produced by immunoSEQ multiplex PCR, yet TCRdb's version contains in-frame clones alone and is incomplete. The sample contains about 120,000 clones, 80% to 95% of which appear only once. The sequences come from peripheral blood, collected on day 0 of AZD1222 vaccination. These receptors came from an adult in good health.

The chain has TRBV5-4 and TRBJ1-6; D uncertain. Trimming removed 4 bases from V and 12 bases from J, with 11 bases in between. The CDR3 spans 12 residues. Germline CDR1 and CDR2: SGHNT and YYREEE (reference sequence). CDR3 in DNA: TGTGCCAGCAGCGCCGAGGGCTTACCCCTCCACTTT. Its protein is CASSAEGLPLHF.

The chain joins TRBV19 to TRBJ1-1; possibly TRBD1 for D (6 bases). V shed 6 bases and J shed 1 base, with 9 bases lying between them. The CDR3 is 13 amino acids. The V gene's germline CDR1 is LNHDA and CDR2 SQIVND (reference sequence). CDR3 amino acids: CASSPQGNTEAFF. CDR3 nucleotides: TGTGCCAGTAGCCCACAGGGGAACACTGAAGCTTTCTTT.

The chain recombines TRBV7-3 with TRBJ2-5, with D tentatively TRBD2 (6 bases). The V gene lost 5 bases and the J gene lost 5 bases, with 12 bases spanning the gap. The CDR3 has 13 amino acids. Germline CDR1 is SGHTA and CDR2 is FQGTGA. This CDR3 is CASSHGSGETQYF. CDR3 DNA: TGTGCCAGCAGCCACGGGAGCGGGGAGACCCAGTACTTC.

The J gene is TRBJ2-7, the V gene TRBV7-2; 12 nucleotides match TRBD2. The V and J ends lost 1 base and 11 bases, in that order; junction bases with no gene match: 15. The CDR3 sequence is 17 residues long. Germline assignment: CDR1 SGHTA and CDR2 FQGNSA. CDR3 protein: CASSLEGTSGWMGKEYF. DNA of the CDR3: TGTGCCAGCAGCTTAGAAGGGACTAGCGGGTGGATGGGGAAGGAGTACTTC.

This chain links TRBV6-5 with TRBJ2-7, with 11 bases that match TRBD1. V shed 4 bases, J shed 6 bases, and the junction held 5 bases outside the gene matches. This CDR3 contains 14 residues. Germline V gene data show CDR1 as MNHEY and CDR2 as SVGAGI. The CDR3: CASSWGTGGLEQYF. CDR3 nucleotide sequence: TGTGCCAGCAGTTGGGGGACAGGGGGGCTCGAGCAGTACTTC.

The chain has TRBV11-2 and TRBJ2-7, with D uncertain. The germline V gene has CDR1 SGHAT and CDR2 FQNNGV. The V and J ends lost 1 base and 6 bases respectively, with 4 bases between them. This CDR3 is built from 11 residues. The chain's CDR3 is CASSLGSEQYF. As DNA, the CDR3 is TGTGCCAGCAGCTTAGGGTCCGAGCAGTACTTC.

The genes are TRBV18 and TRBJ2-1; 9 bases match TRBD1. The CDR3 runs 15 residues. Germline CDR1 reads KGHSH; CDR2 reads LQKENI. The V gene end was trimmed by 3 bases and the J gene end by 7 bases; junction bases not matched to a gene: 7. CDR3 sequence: CASSPNRGRKNEQFF. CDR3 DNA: TGTGCCAGCTCACCCAACAGGGGGCGCAAGAATGAGCAGTTCTTC.

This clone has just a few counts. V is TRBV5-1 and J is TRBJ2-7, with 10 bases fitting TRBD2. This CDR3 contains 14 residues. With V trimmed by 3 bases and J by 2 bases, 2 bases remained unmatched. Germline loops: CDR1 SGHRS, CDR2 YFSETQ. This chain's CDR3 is CASSSGLATYEQYF. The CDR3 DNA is TGCGCCAGCAGCTCGGGACTAGCGACCTACGAGCAGTACTTC. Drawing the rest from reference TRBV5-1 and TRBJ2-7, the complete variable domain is KAGVTQTPRYLIKTRGQQVTLSCSPISGHRSVSWYQQTPGQGLQFLFEYFSETQRNKGNFPGRFSGRQFSNSRSEMNVSTLELGDSALYLCASSSGLATYEQYFGPGTRLTVT.

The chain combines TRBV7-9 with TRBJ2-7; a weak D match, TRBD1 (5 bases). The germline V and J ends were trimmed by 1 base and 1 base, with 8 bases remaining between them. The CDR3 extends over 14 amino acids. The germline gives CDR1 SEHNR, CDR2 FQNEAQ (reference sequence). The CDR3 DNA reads TGTGCCAGCAGCTTAGGGGGCAGGTCCTACGAGCAGTACTTC. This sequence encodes CASSLGGRSYEQYF.

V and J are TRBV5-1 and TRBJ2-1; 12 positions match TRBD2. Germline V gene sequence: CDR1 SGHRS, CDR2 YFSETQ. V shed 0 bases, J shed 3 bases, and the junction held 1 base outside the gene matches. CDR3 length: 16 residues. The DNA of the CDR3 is TGCGCCAGCAGCTTGGGACTAGCGGGAGTCTACAATGAGCAGTTCTTC. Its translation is CASSLGLAGVYNEQFF.

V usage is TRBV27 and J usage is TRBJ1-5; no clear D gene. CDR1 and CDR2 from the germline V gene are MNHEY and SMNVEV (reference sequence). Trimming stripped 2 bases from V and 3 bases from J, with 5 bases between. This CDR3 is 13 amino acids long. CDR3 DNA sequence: TGTGCCAGCAGTTTAAGGCTCAATCAGCCCCAGCATTTT. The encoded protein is CASSLRLNQPQHF.